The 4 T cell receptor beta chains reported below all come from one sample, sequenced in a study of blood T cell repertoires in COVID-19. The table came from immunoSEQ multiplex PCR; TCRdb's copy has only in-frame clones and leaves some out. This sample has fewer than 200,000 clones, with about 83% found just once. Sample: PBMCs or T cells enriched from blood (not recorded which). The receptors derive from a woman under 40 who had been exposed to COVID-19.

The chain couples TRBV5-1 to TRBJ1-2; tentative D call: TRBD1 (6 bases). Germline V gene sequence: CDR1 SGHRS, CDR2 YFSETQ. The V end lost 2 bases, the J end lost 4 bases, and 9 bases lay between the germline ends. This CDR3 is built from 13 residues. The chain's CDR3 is CASSLGGPYGYTF. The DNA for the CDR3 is TGCGCCAGCAGCTTAGGGGGTCCCTATGGCTACACCTTC.

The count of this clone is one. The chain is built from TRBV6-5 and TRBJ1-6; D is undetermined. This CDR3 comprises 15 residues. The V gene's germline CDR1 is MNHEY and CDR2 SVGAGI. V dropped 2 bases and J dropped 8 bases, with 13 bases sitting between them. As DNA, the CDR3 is TGTGCCAGCAGTTACGGTACCGGGTTTTATTCACCCCTCCACTTT. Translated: CASSYGTGFYSPLHF.

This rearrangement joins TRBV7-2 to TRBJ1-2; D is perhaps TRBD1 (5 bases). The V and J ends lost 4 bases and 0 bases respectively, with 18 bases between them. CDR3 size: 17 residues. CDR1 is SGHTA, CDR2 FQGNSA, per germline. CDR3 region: CASSYNTGGVANYGYTF. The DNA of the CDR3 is TGTGCCAGCAGCTACAATACAGGCGGGGTGGCTAACTATGGCTACACCTTC.

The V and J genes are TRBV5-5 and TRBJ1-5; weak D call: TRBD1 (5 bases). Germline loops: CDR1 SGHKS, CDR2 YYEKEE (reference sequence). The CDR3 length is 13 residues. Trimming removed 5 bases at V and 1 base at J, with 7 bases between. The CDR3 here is CASRGASNQPQHF. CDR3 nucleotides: TGTGCCAGCAGAGGGGCCAGCAATCAGCCCCAGCATTTT.